This T cell receptor (beta chain) was captured by sequencing in a study of cytomegalovirus exposure and HLA in healthy donors. The primer mix had 60 Vbeta and 13 Jbeta primers. The table came from immunoSEQ multiplex PCR; TCRdb's copy has only in-frame clones and leaves some out. This sample lists 130,000 or so clones; its ten largest clones have about 1.4%. Regarding this clone: Its antigen is as yet unknown.

Overall study findings and caveats: Later analysis identified several of the most significant clusters that appeared linked to common viral pathogens. Accurate HLA-A and HLA-B prediction from TCR beta sequences was reported for most subjects.

Sample: PBMCs. This receptor was taken from a middle-aged woman in good health and CMV-seronegative.

CDR3 sequence: CASTPGKVNIQYF. For the CDR3, the DNA is TGTGCCAGCACTCCAGGGAAAGTAAACATTCAGTACTTC. The rearrangement uses TRBV7-2 and TRBJ2-4, with D possibly being TRBD1 (5 bases). Germline CDR1 is SGHTA and CDR2 is FQGNSA. This CDR3 is built from 13 residues. The ends were cut back, 7 bases at V and 6 bases at J, with 13 bases in the middle. Together with reference TRBV7-2 and TRBJ2-4, the CDR3 gives the full variable domain: GAGVSQSPSNKVTEKGKDVELRCDPISGHTALYWYRQSLGQGLEFLIYFQGNSAPDKSGLPSDRFSAERTGGSVSTLTIQRTQQEDSAVYLCASTPGKVNIQYFGAGTRLSVL.